This T cell receptor (beta chain) was retrieved from a study of human T cells and chemical hapten exposure. The overall study: Slight differences in pooled library volume were the main source of varying TCR yields across samples.

Time point in this sample: patch test 1, 2 weeks after DPC sensitization. The treatment was: therapeutic diphenylcyclopropenone sensitization with weekly scalp DPC. CDR3 length: 14 residues. Trimming shortened V by 2 bases and J by 5 bases, and 10 bases separated the two germline ends. Within the library, unique molecular identifiers were attached to each individual cDNA molecule. MiXCR was run by TCRdb on the RACE reads, yielding one entry per CDR3 protein. The data contain fewer than 100,000 distinct CDR3 sequences, roughly 12% of them seen just once; the ten biggest clones take up about 4%. The clonotype originates from a woman aged 55-75 years with alopecia areata. Some clones in this sample may be carry-over from other donors' samples. Sequenced here: whole blood, sampled in connection with sensitization to the hapten diphenylcyclopropenone (DPC). The chain couples TRBV12-3 or TRBV12-4 to TRBJ2-1; the D gene is possibly TRBD2 (6 bases). CDR3 sequence reads: CASSLLAGNNEQFF. CDR3 sequence (DNA): TGTGCCAGCAGTTTACTGGCGGGGAACAATGAGCAGTTCTTC.